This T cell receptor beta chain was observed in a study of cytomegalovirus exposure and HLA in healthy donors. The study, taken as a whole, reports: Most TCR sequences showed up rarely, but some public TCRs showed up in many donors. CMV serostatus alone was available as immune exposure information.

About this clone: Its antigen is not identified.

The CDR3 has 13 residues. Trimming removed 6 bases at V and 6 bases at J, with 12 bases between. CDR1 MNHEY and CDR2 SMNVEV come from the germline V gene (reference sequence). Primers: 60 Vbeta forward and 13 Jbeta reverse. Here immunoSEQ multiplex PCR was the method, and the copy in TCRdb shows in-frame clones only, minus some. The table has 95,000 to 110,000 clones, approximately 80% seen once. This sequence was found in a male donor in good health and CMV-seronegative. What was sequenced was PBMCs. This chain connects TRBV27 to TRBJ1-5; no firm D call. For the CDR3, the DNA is TGTGCCAGCAGAATCTCTGTCGGTCAGCCCCAGCATTTT. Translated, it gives CASRISVGQPQHF.